The clone carrying this T cell receptor beta chain has ten or more counts. This sample is part of a study of T cells in Graves' hyperthyroidism and ophthalmopathy. Researchers took RNA transcripts and amplified the TCR beta CDR3 regions from them. HTBI primers were employed in a first-round RT-PCR of the TCR CDR3. Each CDR3 protein gets one entry after TCRdb re-called the multiplex PCR reads with MiXCR. The table includes about 380,000 distinct CDR3 sequences, approximately 13% detected once. Out of approximately 9.9 ml of fresh peripheral blood came the PBMCs. This TCR derives from a man under 40 with Graves' hyperthyroidism that later progressed to Graves' ophthalmopathy. What was sequenced was blood.

CDR3 DNA: TGTGCCAGCAGATACCCCTATTACGGAGAGGGAAACACCATATATTTT. It yields the protein CASRYPYYGEGNTIYF. V and J are TRBV12-3 or TRBV12-4 and TRBJ1-3; D gene unclear. The V end lost 6 bases, the J end lost 4 bases, and 19 bases lay between the germline ends. This CDR3 is built from 16 residues.